A single sample gave rise to the 21 T cell receptor beta chains below, sequenced in a study of T cells after yellow fever vaccination. TCRdb reprocessed the 5' RACE reads with MiXCR, giving one entry per CDR3 protein. The table includes roughly 150,000 distinct CDR3 sequences, 6.6% detected once. The sequencing used CD4+ T cells sorted from PBMCs, collected 10 days after the yellow fever booster vaccination. These receptors came from a man aged 30-40 years who received the YFV17D yellow fever vaccine.

This clonotype was detected ten times or more. J is TRBJ2-1 and V is TRBV29-1, with 11 bases lining up with TRBD2. V gave up 7 bases and J gave up 8 bases; unmatched junction bases: 7. Germline loops: CDR1 SQVTM, CDR2 ANQGSEA. The CDR3 sequence is 13 residues long. The CDR3 is CSAVPSGRYEQFF. In nucleotides, the CDR3 is TGCAGCGCCGTGCCTAGCGGGAGGTATGAGCAGTTCTTC.

This clonotype was seen repeatedly, ten times or more. The rearrangement uses TRBV23-1 and TRBJ2-3; 11 nucleotides match TRBD2. TRBV23-1 is an ORF, with its function uncertain. J lost 1 base, V lost 8 bases, and 14 bases had no gene match. This CDR3 spans 18 amino acids. For the CDR3, the DNA is TGCGCCAGCTTGGTCCATGGGACTAGCGGAGTGGGCACAGATACGCAGTATTTT. This encodes CASLVHGTSGVGTDTQYF.

This clonotype was picked up many times. The V call is TRBV2, the J call TRBJ1-5; 7 positions agree with TRBD1. Trimming took 6 bases from V and 5 from J; bases not matched to a gene: 4. CDR3 length equals 13 residues. Germline assignment: CDR1 SNHLY and CDR2 FYNNEI. CDR3 DNA sequence: TGTGCCAGCAGGGGGACAGCCGATCAGCCCCAGCATTTT. Translating gives CASRGTADQPQHF.

This clonotype was counted only a few times. V is TRBV7-8 and J is TRBJ2-3; TRBD2 matches at 7 bases. Losses at the gene ends were 5 bases for V and 2 bases for J; bases not matched to a gene: 10. CDR1 and CDR2 from the germline V gene are SGHVS and FQNEAQ. The CDR3 covers 16 residues. As DNA, the CDR3 is TGTGCCAGCAGCCAGTCCTCGGGACTATTCACAGATACGCAGTATTTT. Translation: CASSQSSGLFTDTQYF.

This clonotype was seen ten or more times. The chain employs TRBV20-1 and TRBJ1-2, with 9 nucleotides matching TRBD1. The V gene end was trimmed by 3 bases and the J gene end by 4 bases; junction bases not matched to a gene: 6. CDR1 is DFQATT and CDR2 is SNEGSKA in the germline V gene (reference sequence). This CDR3 is built from 14 residues. CDR3 DNA: TGCAGTGCTAGGGACAGGGGAATCAGCTATGGCTACACCTTC. Translated: CSARDRGISYGYTF.

This clonotype was recorded many times. The V and J genes are TRBV7-2 and TRBJ2-7; TRBD2 might be the D (5 bases). Per germline, CDR1 SGHTA and CDR2 FQGNSA. The CDR3 contains 15 residues. V was trimmed by 5 bases and J by 2 bases, leaving 16 bases between them. CDR3 coding DNA: TGTGCCAGCAGCACCGAGGGTAGCAGAACCTACGAGCAGTACTTC. This sequence encodes CASSTEGSRTYEQYF.

Details on this clonotype: A single base separates this from a much larger clone, so it may be a read error. The CDR3 nucleotides read TGTGCCAGCAGCCGGGGGTCAGGAAAACAGCCCCAGCATTTT. This codes for CASSRGSGKQPQHF. The V and J genes are TRBV28 and TRBJ1-5; D possibly corresponds to TRBD1 (5 bases). Germline-derived CDR1 and CDR2 are MDHEN and SYDVKM. The V end was cut by 6 bases, the J end by 7 bases, with 16 bases between. CDR3 length: 14 amino acids.

The V call is TRBV20-1, the J call TRBJ2-3; no clear D gene. V was cut by 6 bases and J by 2 bases, with 12 bases left in between. CDR1 is DFQATT and CDR2 is SNEGSKA in the germline V gene (reference sequence). This CDR3 is built from 13 residues. The CDR3 bases are TGCAGTGCCCCAGACTCCATCACAGATACGCAGTATTTT. Amino acid sequence: CSAPDSITDTQYF.

This clonotype was seen a handful of times. V and J are TRBV7-9 and TRBJ1-1, with 8 bases lining up with TRBD1. Per germline, CDR1 SEHNR and CDR2 FQNEAQ (reference sequence). The CDR3 is 14 residues long. V shed 6 bases, J shed 5 bases, and the junction held 8 bases outside the gene matches. The DNA of the CDR3 is TGTGCCAGCAGACCGACAGGGGCGAATACTGAAGCTTTCTTT. Residues: CASRPTGANTEAFF. Complete variable domain (other parts from reference TRBV7-9 and TRBJ1-1): DTGVSQNPRHKITKRGQNVTFRCDPISEHNRLYWYRQTLGQGPEFLTYFQNEAQLEKSRLLSDRFSAERPKGSFSTLEIQRTEQGDSAMYLCASRPTGANTEAFFGQGTRLTVV.

The table lists this clonotype with many counts. V is TRBV12-3 or TRBV12-4 and J is TRBJ1-2; 12 bases map to TRBD1. CDR3 length equals 16 residues. V trimming: 7 bases; J trimming: 8 bases; junction bases outside the gene matches: 14. The CDR3 spells CASTHGRGQGAGGYTF. Written as DNA, the CDR3 is TGTGCCAGCACCCACGGGCGGGGACAGGGGGCTGGAGGCTACACCTTC.

In its sample, this clonotype was seen many times. The chain combines TRBV20-1 with TRBJ2-5, with TRBD2 matching over 15 bases. Germline loops: CDR1 DFQATT, CDR2 SNEGSKA (reference sequence). V lost 6 bases to trimming and J lost 4 bases; unmatched junction nucleotides: 18. This CDR3 region has 19 residues. Here the CDR3 reads CSAFLGAGTSGRFRETQYF. The CDR3 DNA reads TGCAGTGCATTCCTTGGGGCCGGGACTAGCGGGAGGTTTAGAGAGACCCAGTACTTC.

The chain carries TRBV15 and TRBJ2-6, with TRBD1 identical over 8 bases. This CDR3 has 16 amino acids. The V and J ends lost 0 bases and 2 bases, in that order; junction bases with no gene match: 0. Germline values: CDR1 LNHNV, CDR2 YYDKDF (reference sequence). Written as DNA, the CDR3 is TGTGCCACCAGCAGAGACAGGGGGCCTGGGGCCAACGTCCTGACTTTC. This translates into CATSRDRGPGANVLTF.

This clonotype was recorded many times. The CDR3 reads CASSITDRVIQYF. In nucleotides, the CDR3 is TGTGCCAGCAGTATCACGGACAGGGTGATTCAGTACTTC. V and J are TRBV2 and TRBJ2-4, with 8 bases fitting TRBD1. The CDR3 loop spans 13 amino acids. Per germline, CDR1 SNHLY and CDR2 FYNNEI. V lost 5 bases, J lost 10 bases, and 7 bases stayed unmatched.

In its sample, this clonotype was seen a few times. V gene TRBV6-5 combines with J gene TRBJ2-1, with 7 bases that match TRBD1. This CDR3 region has 16 residues. Per the germline V gene, CDR1 is MNHEY and CDR2 is SVGAGI. V shed 0 bases and J 7 bases; nucleotides not matched to a gene: 9. The CDR3 is CASSYSYRGRGNEQFF. The CDR3 DNA reads TGTGCCAGCAGTTACTCGTATAGGGGGCGAGGTAATGAGCAGTTCTTC.

In this sample, this clonotype turned up many times. J is TRBJ2-1 and V is TRBV10-3, with 12 bases fitting TRBD2. V lost 6 bases, J lost 8 bases, and 8 bases stayed unmatched. The CDR3 length is 15 residues. CDR1 is ENHRY and CDR2 is SYGVKD in the germline V gene. CDR3 loop: CAISLAGGPFDEQFF. CDR3 nucleotides: TGTGCCATCAGCCTAGCGGGAGGGCCTTTCGATGAGCAGTTCTTC.

In its sample, this clonotype was seen many times. The gene calls are TRBV9 and TRBJ2-3, with 11 bases fitting TRBD1. Per the germline V gene, CDR1 is SGDLS and CDR2 is YYNGEE. V was clipped by 3 bases and J by 7 bases; unmatched bases: 4. The CDR3 sequence is 14 residues long. The CDR3 loop is CASSDRDRGYTQYF. The CDR3 DNA sequence: TGTGCCAGCAGCGACCGGGACAGGGGGTATACGCAGTATTTT.

This clonotype occurred many times. V usage is TRBV5-5 and J usage is TRBJ2-7; D is uncertain. This CDR3 has 13 residues. The germline V gene has CDR1 SGHKS and CDR2 YYEKEE (reference sequence). The V gene lost 0 bases and the J gene lost 5 bases, with 9 bases spanning the gap. CDR3 residues: CASSLVFVDEQYF. Written as DNA, the CDR3 is TGTGCCAGCAGCTTGGTTTTCGTCGACGAGCAGTACTTC.

The chain has TRBV29-1 and TRBJ2-7, with D possibly being TRBD1 or TRBD2 (5 bases each). Germline-derived CDR1 and CDR2 are SQVTM and ANQGSEA. V lost 6 bases to trimming and J lost 6 bases, with 18 bases between them. The CDR3 is 13 residues long. This CDR3 is CSVDGIRESEQYF. The CDR3 nucleotides are TGCAGCGTGGATGGAATCAGGGAGTCCGAGCAGTACTTC.

A note on this clonotype: Possible read error: a much larger clone is one base away. The chain joins TRBV20-1 to TRBJ1-1, with D unclear. The length of the CDR3 is 11 residues. From germline, CDR1 is DFQATT and CDR2 SNEGSKA (reference sequence). The CDR3 spells CSTRTDGEAFF. The CDR3 DNA sequence: TGCAGCACCCGAACCGATGGTGAAGCTTTCTTT.

The chain couples TRBV24-1 to TRBJ2-1, with 9 bases that match TRBD1. This CDR3 has 16 amino acids. V gave up 3 bases and J gave up 1 base; unmatched junction bases: 3. Germline V gene lookup returns CDR1 KGHDR and CDR2 SFDVKD. CDR3 loop: CATSDPGTGSYNEQFF. For the CDR3, the DNA is TGTGCCACCAGTGATCCCGGGACAGGGTCCTACAATGAGCAGTTCTTC.

This clonotype appeared many times. The chain links TRBV18 to TRBJ2-1; D not resolved. This CDR3 comprises 14 residues. CDR1 KGHSH and CDR2 LQKENI come from the germline V gene. The ends were cut back, 6 bases at V and 1 base at J, with 10 bases in the middle. The chain's CDR3 is CASSPTVSYNEQFF. The CDR3 DNA reads as TGTGCCAGCTCGCCGACCGTTTCCTACAATGAGCAGTTCTTC.